This T cell receptor beta chain was sequenced during a study of control samples from healthy donors and cancer patients. Assay: immunoSEQ multiplex PCR; the TCRdb copy retains only in-frame clones and omits some. The sample lists roughly 130,000 clones; just under 95% were seen once. V lost 8 bases and J lost 3, with 13 bases in between. The CDR3 consists of 13 residues. Per the germline V gene, CDR1 is MNHEY and CDR2 is SMNVEV (reference sequence). Sequenced input: blood. The chain combines TRBV27 with TRBJ1-1; D is unclear. This receptor was identified in a young man in good health. The CDR3 spells CASLKYRDTEAFF. The DNA for the CDR3 is TGTGCCAGCCTAAAGTATAGGGACACTGAAGCTTTCTTT.